Presented here are 23 T cell receptor beta chains from one specimen sequenced in a study of siplizumab effects on memory and regulatory T cells (dated 2019 in TCRdb). The library relied on the immunoSEQ multiplex PCR assay. TCRdb retrieved this table from immuneACCESS and kept in-frame rearrangements only. Not all clones are present; in checked studies, unresolved V genes account for under half, and no reason is known for the remainder. For this sample the table gives some 110,000 clones, of which 93% were detected only once. The top ten hold 0.55% to 0.8% of the sample. The sequenced sample consisted of Tregs sorted from blood. These receptor sequences come from a human donor in good health.

The chain uses TRBV5-1 and TRBJ2-3; D gene ambiguous. CDR1 is SGHRS, CDR2 YFSETQ, per germline. The CDR3 is 14 amino acids. Trimming pared 4 bases from V and 5 bases from J, leaving 14 bases between. The CDR3 here is CASSVGRIQDTQYF. The CDR3, as DNA: TGCGCCAGCAGCGTTGGACGGATTCAAGATACGCAGTATTTT. Full variable domain (missing parts from reference TRBV5-1 and TRBJ2-3): KAGVTQTPRYLIKTRGQQVTLSCSPISGHRSVSWYQQTPGQGLQFLFEYFSETQRNKGNFPGRFSGRQFSNSRSEMNVSTLELGDSALYLCASSVGRIQDTQYFGPGTRLTVL.

The chain's CDR3 is CASSLGVLAEAFF. As DNA, the CDR3 is TGTGCCAGCAGCCTTGGGGTACTAGCTGAAGCTTTCTTT. The V gene is TRBV9, the J gene TRBJ1-1; D remains ambiguous. V dropped 4 bases and J dropped 6 bases, with 13 bases sitting between them. This CDR3 region has 13 residues. Germline loops: CDR1 SGDLS, CDR2 YYNGEE.

V gene TRBV6-5 combines with J gene TRBJ2-2; 8 bases match TRBD1. The CDR3 consists of 15 residues. CDR1 is MNHEY and CDR2 is SVGAGI in the germline V gene. V lost 4 bases and J lost 4; bases outside the gene matches: 5. The CDR3 protein is CASSSQGVFTGELFF. DNA of the CDR3: TGTGCCAGCAGTTCACAGGGGGTTTTCACCGGGGAGCTGTTTTTT.

V gene TRBV5-1 combines with J gene TRBJ2-6, with D maybe TRBD1 (6 bases). The CDR3 sequence is 17 residues long. Trimming stripped 3 bases from V and 4 bases from J, with 17 bases between. Germline V gene sequence: CDR1 SGHRS, CDR2 YFSETQ. The CDR3 DNA is TGCGCCAGCAGCTACCAAACAGGGTTAGCCGGGGCCAACGTCCTGACTTTC. Translating it yields CASSYQTGLAGANVLTF.

The rearrangement joins TRBV14 to TRBJ2-1, with D perhaps matching TRBD2 (6 bases). V gave up 3 bases and J gave up 5 bases, with 14 bases separating them. The V gene's germline CDR1 is SGHDN and CDR2 FVKESK. There are 15 residues in the CDR3. The CDR3 DNA is TGTGCCAGCAGCCACCTGGAGGGCCGGAACAATGAGCAGTTCTTC. Protein: CASSHLEGRNNEQFF.

V gene TRBV11-2 combines with J gene TRBJ1-4, with D possibly being TRBD1 (5 bases). The ends were cut back, 1 base at V and 10 bases at J, with 13 bases in the middle. Germline V CDR1 and CDR2: SGHAT, FQNNGV. The CDR3 is made up of 14 amino acids. The CDR3, as DNA: TGTGCCAGCAGCTTAGGCCAGGGCCCTGGAAAACTGTTTTTT. It yields the protein CASSLGQGPGKLFF.

This clone was detected once. The chain recombines TRBV27 with TRBJ1-1; D is ambiguous. The CDR3 is 16 residues long. V lost 3 bases and J lost 2, with 16 bases in between. In germline, CDR1 is MNHEY, CDR2 SMNVEV (reference sequence). CDR3 coding DNA: TGTGCCAGCAGTTTGGGAGCCAGACTAATAAACACTGAAGCTTTCTTT. Amino acids: CASSLGARLINTEAFF.

This chain joins TRBV19 and TRBJ2-4, with 8 bases that match TRBD1. This CDR3 is 14 amino acids long. The germline gives CDR1 LNHDA, CDR2 SQIVND (reference sequence). The junction had 10 bases not matched to a gene; V was cut back by 9 bases and J by 6 bases. CDR3 sequence: CASGRSGQGNIQYF. As DNA, the CDR3 is TGTGCCAGCGGGCGTTCCGGACAGGGAAACATTCAGTACTTC.

The V call is TRBV6-5, the J call TRBJ2-7; D may be TRBD2 (6 bases). Deletions cut 0 bases from V and 2 bases from J, with 11 bases between. Germline V lookup: CDR1 MNHEY, CDR2 SVGAGI. The CDR3 totals 15 residues. The CDR3 reads CASSYSLAGTYEQYF. The CDR3 region has the DNA TGTGCCAGCAGTTACTCCCTGGCGGGGACCTACGAGCAGTACTTC.

This clone was recorded at least ten times. CDR3 amino acids: CATSRDYGYTF. Written as DNA, the CDR3 is TGTGCCACCTCCAGGGACTATGGCTACACCTTC. The V and J genes are TRBV28 and TRBJ1-2; TRBD1 is a possible D gene (5 bases). Germline lookup yields CDR1 MDHEN and CDR2 SYDVKM. The CDR3 runs to 11 residues. V was cut by 10 bases and J by 3 bases, with 9 bases left in between.

The V call is TRBV9, the J call TRBJ1-2; 8 bases are a match to TRBD1. Looked up from germline, CDR1 is SGDLS and CDR2 is YYNGEE. The J segment lost 6 bases and the V segment lost 4 bases, leaving 11 bases of the junction unmatched. The CDR3 totals 15 residues. This CDR3 reads CASSRGQGNMDGYTF. Here the CDR3 DNA reads TGTGCCAGCAGCAGAGGACAGGGAAATATGGATGGCTACACCTTC.

This clone was seen just once. The genes are TRBV6-1 and TRBJ2-4, with D uncertain. Between the trimmed V and J ends, which lost 2 bases and 7 bases, there was a span of 12 bases. Germline CDR1 is MNHNS and CDR2 is SASEGT. The CDR3 runs 14 residues. The CDR3 DNA reads TGTGCCAGCAGTGAACGTGCCCTTGGGAACATTCAGTACTTC. It codes for CASSERALGNIQYF.

This chain uses TRBV4-2 with TRBJ1-2, with TRBD1 identical over 9 bases. The V gene's germline CDR1 is LGHNA and CDR2 YNFKEQ. J gave up 7 bases and V 3 bases, and 12 bases lay outside the gene matches. This CDR3 comprises 16 residues. The CDR3 nucleotides read TGTGCCAGCAGCCAGTCCGGGACAGGGAAATTGGGTGGCTACACCTTC. Amino acids: CASSQSGTGKLGGYTF.

This chain joins TRBV14 and TRBJ1-4, with no clear D. From germline, CDR1 is SGHDN and CDR2 FVKESK. The V end was cut by 0 bases, the J end by 7 bases, with 15 bases between. The CDR3 has 16 amino acids. CDR3 DNA: TGTGCCAGCAGCCAAGAAGGATCCGACCGCCCTGAAAAACTGTTTTTT. It specifies CASSQEGSDRPEKLFF.

This sequence joins TRBV19 and TRBJ1-2; 8 nucleotides match TRBD1. The CDR3 consists of 13 residues. The trim removed 5 bases at V and 4 bases at J, leaving 3 bases unmatched. Germline values: CDR1 LNHDA, CDR2 SQIVND (reference sequence). The DNA for the CDR3 is TGTGCCAGTAGTCTTACAGGGGGCTATGGCTACACCTTC. It specifies CASSLTGGYGYTF.

The table lists this clone with a count of one. The chain recombines TRBV19 with TRBJ1-5; D unresolved. The CDR3 extends over 12 amino acids. Trimming removed 3 bases at V and 7 bases at J, with 7 bases between. Germline V gives CDR1 LNHDA, CDR2 SQIVND (reference sequence). The CDR3 loop is CASSIREQPQHF. As DNA, the CDR3 is TGTGCCAGTAGTATTCGGGAACAGCCCCAGCATTTT.

Only one count was recorded for this clone. The V gene is TRBV5-6, the J gene TRBJ1-2; tentative D call: TRBD1 (6 bases). The ends were cut back, 6 bases at V and 7 bases at J, with 22 bases in the middle. The CDR3 is 15 amino acids. CDR1 is SGHDT and CDR2 is YYEEEE in the germline V gene. The CDR3 sequence is CASTLWGPGLSGYTF. CDR3 in DNA: TGTGCCAGCACCCTCTGGGGGCCGGGGTTATCTGGCTACACCTTC.

V is TRBV9 and J is TRBJ2-5; 7 bases match TRBD2. Trimming cost V 3 bases and J 7 bases; bases outside gene matches: 6. Per the germline V gene, CDR1 is SGDLS and CDR2 is YYNGEE. This CDR3 has 13 amino acids. For the CDR3, the DNA is TGTGCCAGCAGCGGGCCTAGCGGAGCGACCCAGTACTTC. This translates into CASSGPSGATQYF.

The CDR3 nucleotides read TGTGCCAGCAGCGCACCAGGGGTTGTGCACACTGAAGCTTTCTTT. Translated, it gives CASSAPGVVHTEAFF. The chain links TRBV7-8 to TRBJ1-1; D is perhaps TRBD1 (6 bases). V lost 5 bases and J lost 3, with 16 bases in between. The CDR3 loop spans 15 amino acids. Per germline, CDR1 SGHVS and CDR2 FQNEAQ.

V gene TRBV11-3 combines with J gene TRBJ1-1; 7 bases agree with TRBD1. With V trimmed by 2 bases and J by 6 bases, 12 bases remained unmatched. CDR1 and CDR2 (germline): SGHNT, YENEEA. The CDR3 spans 16 residues. The CDR3 region has the DNA TGTGCCAGCAGCTTAAATCTTGGGGGACAGCAGTCTGAAGCTTTCTTT. Its translation is CASSLNLGGQQSEAFF.

The chain carries TRBV30 and TRBJ2-3; possible D gene TRBD2, 5 bases. V was trimmed by 5 bases and J by 4 bases, leaving 16 bases between them. CDR3 length equals 14 residues. CDR1 and CDR2 from the germline V gene are GTSNPN and SVGIG (reference sequence). The CDR3 DNA reads as TGTGCCTGGTCACGGGGAACGGGTCCAGATACGCAGTATTTT. Translated, it gives CAWSRGTGPDTQYF.

The V gene is TRBV9, the J gene TRBJ2-7; D unclear. Looked up from germline, CDR1 is SGDLS and CDR2 is YYNGEE. Trimming stripped 3 bases from V and 7 bases from J, with 11 bases between. The length of the CDR3 is 12 residues. The CDR3 region has the DNA TGTGCCAGCAGCGCCGTCGGTCGGGAGCAGTACTTC. Its translation: CASSAVGREQYF.

The chain is built from TRBV20-1 and TRBJ1-3; no clear D gene. The CDR3 spans 11 residues. V was pared by 6 bases and J by 1 base, with 4 bases between. Germline lookup yields CDR1 DFQATT and CDR2 SNEGSKA (reference sequence). This chain's CDR3 is CSALSGNTIYF. The CDR3 DNA is TGCAGTGCCTTATCTGGAAACACCATATATTTT.